The 15 T cell receptor beta chains listed next were all sequenced from one sample in a study of a mutant IDH1 vaccine in newly diagnosed glioma (dated by TCRdb to 2020 to 2023). The time point label here, explained by the study, means: baseline, week 1 (first vaccination visit). The treatment or condition label of this sample denotes: pre-vaccination baseline after standard-of-care therapy. Libraries were prepared through the immunoSEQ multiplex PCR assay. TCRdb mirrors the immuneACCESS table, restricted to in-frame sequences. Some clones are absent from its copies; in checked studies, under half trace to an unresolved V gene, and the reason for the others is unknown. The sample table lists nearly 70,000 clones, 75% to 85% of them with a count of one. Approximately 8% of the sample is held by the ten biggest clonotypes. The sample in question was PBMCs, obtained from a glioma patient treated with radiotherapy, temozolomide or both. The receptors originated from a man aged 50 to 60 with glioma.

This clone was observed once. The chain links TRBV28 to TRBJ2-7; D not certain. V lost 6 bases and J 3 bases, leaving 18 bases between the germline ends. Germline assignment: CDR1 MDHEN and CDR2 SYDVKM. This CDR3 spans 15 amino acids. The CDR3 sequence is CASSPGPTARYEQYF. The CDR3 region has the DNA TGTGCCAGCAGCCCCGGGCCCACGGCGCGCTACGAGCAGTACTTC.

This clone was recorded once. The chain couples TRBV5-4 to TRBJ2-7; the D gene could be TRBD1 or TRBD2 (5 bases each). This CDR3 region has 13 residues. From germline, CDR1 is SGHNT and CDR2 YYREEE (reference sequence). V shed 4 bases and J shed 5 bases, with 13 bases lying between them. DNA for the CDR3: TGTGCCAGCAGCCCTGGGGCGGGCGACGAGCAGTACTTC. Amino acids: CASSPGAGDEQYF.

In this sample, this clone turned up a few times. The V call is TRBV30, the J call TRBJ2-5; D remains unclear. Germline CDR1 and CDR2: GTSNPN and SVGIG (reference sequence). With 5 bases removed from V and 5 bases from J, the gap between germline ends came to 9 bases. The CDR3 is 11 amino acids. For the CDR3, the DNA is TGTGCCTGGGGCCCCGAGGAGACCCAGTACTTC. Amino acids: CAWGPEETQYF.

This chain links TRBV19 with TRBJ1-2; no definite D call. V was trimmed by 8 bases and J by 0 bases, leaving 13 bases between them. There are 14 residues in the CDR3. Germline V gives CDR1 LNHDA, CDR2 SQIVND (reference sequence). The DNA of the CDR3 is TGTGCCAGTTCCCAGAGCTACACTAACTATGGCTACACCTTC. Amino acids: CASSQSYTNYGYTF.

This clone has ten or more counts. The J gene is TRBJ2-1, the V gene TRBV6-1; TRBD1 agrees at 9 bases. Looked up from germline, CDR1 is MNHNS and CDR2 is SASEGT. J was trimmed by 4 bases and V by 4 bases; bases with no gene match: 11. The CDR3 runs 17 residues. CDR3 region: CASSAETGGAEYNEQFF. The DNA of the CDR3 is TGTGCCAGCAGTGCAGAAACAGGGGGCGCTGAATACAATGAGCAGTTCTTC.

The rearrangement joins TRBV11-2 to TRBJ1-2, with 7 nucleotides matching TRBD1. Per germline, CDR1 SGHAT and CDR2 FQNNGV. This CDR3 is built from 13 residues. J lost 4 bases, V lost 5 bases, and 4 bases had no gene match. CDR3 DNA: TGTGCCAGCAGCCTAGGGACAGTCTATGGCTACACCTTC. Its translation is CASSLGTVYGYTF.

This chain joins TRBV5-1 and TRBJ1-4; D might be TRBD1 (6 bases). The ends were cut back, 5 bases at V and 0 bases at J, with 14 bases in the middle. Germline assignment: CDR1 SGHRS and CDR2 YFSETQ. This CDR3 is built from 16 residues. The CDR3 is CASSRTGGPTNEKLFF. In nucleotides, the CDR3 is TGCGCCAGCAGTCGTACGGGGGGGCCAACTAATGAAAAACTGTTTTTT.

The chain joins TRBV20-1 to TRBJ2-7; D remains ambiguous. The CDR3 spans 11 residues. The germline V gene has CDR1 DFQATT and CDR2 SNEGSKA (reference sequence). The V gene lost 7 bases and the J gene lost 1 base, with 8 bases spanning the gap. As DNA, the CDR3 is TGCAGTGTTGGAGCTTCCTACGAGCAGTACTTC. It is translated as CSVGASYEQYF.

The chain uses TRBV5-6 and TRBJ2-5, with D tentatively TRBD2 (5 bases). This CDR3 is 12 amino acids long. Germline V lookup: CDR1 SGHDT, CDR2 YYEEEE. The V and J ends lost 2 bases and 7 bases respectively, with 9 bases between them. Written as DNA, the CDR3 is TGTGCCAGCAGCTTAAGGACTGCGACCCAGTACTTC. Protein: CASSLRTATQYF.

The chain links TRBV19 to TRBJ2-6, with a possible D match to TRBD1 (6 bases). CDR1 is LNHDA, CDR2 SQIVND, per germline (reference sequence). CDR3 length equals 18 residues. V lost 6 bases, J lost 2 bases, and 20 bases lay in between. This CDR3 is CASRVTSDRFPGANVLTF. In DNA, the CDR3 is TGTGCCAGTAGGGTTACTTCAGACAGGTTCCCTGGGGCCAACGTCCTGACTTTC.

This clone was counted once. The chain couples TRBV25-1 to TRBJ1-3, with D uncertain. Between the trimmed V and J ends, which lost 3 bases and 3 bases, there was a span of 3 bases. Germline loops: CDR1 MGHDK, CDR2 SYGVNS. The CDR3 is 12 residues long. The CDR3 DNA reads as TGTGCCAGCAGTGAGGTTGGAAACACCATATATTTT. Translation gives CASSEVGNTIYF.

The rearrangement joins TRBV6-1 to TRBJ1-5; no clear D gene. Germline CDR1 reads MNHNS; CDR2 reads SASEGT. Trimming took 2 bases from V and 7 from J, leaving 9 bases between them. This CDR3 has 13 residues. Written as DNA, the CDR3 is TGTGCCAGCAGTGAAATGAACGCGCAGCCCCAGCATTTT. This encodes CASSEMNAQPQHF.

The chain couples TRBV11-2 to TRBJ1-1, with D perhaps TRBD1 (6 bases). The V end was cut by 8 bases, the J end by 4 bases, with 14 bases between. The V gene's germline CDR1 is SGHAT and CDR2 FQNNGV. The CDR3 sequence is 13 residues long. The CDR3 DNA is TGTGCCAGCTCGGGGGGGCAGCGCACTGAAGCTTTCTTT. This translates into CASSGGQRTEAFF.

The gene calls are TRBV10-2 and TRBJ2-7; D ambiguous. Germline CDR1 WSHSY, CDR2 SAAADI. The CDR3 has 12 amino acids. Trimming removed 4 bases at V and 2 bases at J, with 6 bases between. The CDR3 nucleotides are TGCGCCAGCAGTGGGCAGGCCTACGAGCAGTACTTC. Translation gives CASSGQAYEQYF.

The genes are TRBV6-5 and TRBJ2-6, with TRBD1 as a possible D gene (5 bases). This CDR3 contains 13 residues. From germline, CDR1 is MNHEY and CDR2 SVGAGI. Trimming removed 5 bases from V and 10 bases from J, with 12 bases in between. Written as DNA, the CDR3 is TGTGCCAGCAGTAACCAGGGTAGGAACGTCCTGACTTTC. It codes for CASSNQGRNVLTF.